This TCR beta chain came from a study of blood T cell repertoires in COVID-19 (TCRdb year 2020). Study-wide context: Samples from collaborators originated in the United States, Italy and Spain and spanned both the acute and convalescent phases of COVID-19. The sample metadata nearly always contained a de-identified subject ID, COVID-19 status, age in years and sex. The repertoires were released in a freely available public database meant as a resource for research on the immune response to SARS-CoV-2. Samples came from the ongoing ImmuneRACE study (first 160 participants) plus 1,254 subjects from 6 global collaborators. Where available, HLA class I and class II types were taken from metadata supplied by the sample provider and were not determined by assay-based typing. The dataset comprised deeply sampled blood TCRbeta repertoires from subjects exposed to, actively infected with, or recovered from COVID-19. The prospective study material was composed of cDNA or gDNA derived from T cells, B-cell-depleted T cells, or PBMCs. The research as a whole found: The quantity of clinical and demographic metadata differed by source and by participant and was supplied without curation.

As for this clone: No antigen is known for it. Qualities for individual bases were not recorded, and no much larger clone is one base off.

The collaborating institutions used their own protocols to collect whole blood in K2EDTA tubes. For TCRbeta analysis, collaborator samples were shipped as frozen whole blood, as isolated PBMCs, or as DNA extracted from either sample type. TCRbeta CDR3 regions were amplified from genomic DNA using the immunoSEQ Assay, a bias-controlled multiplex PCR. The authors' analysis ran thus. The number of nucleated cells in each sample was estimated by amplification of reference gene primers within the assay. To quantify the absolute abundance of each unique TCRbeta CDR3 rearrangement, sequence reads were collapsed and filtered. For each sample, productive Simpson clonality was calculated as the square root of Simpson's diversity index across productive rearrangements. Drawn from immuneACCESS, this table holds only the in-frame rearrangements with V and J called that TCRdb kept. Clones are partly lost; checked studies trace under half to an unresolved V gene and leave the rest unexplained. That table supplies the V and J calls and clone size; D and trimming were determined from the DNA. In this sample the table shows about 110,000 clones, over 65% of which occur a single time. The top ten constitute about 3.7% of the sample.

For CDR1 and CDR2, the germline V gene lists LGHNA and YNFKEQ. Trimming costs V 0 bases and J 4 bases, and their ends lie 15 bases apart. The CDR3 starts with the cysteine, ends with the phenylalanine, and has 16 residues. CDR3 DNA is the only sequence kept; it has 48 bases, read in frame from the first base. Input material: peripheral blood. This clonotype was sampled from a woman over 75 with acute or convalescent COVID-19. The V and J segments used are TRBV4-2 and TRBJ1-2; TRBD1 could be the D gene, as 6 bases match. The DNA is TGTGCCAGCAGCCAAGATCATATGGGGGCGACCTATGGCTACACCTTC. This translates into CASSQDHMGATYGYTF.